The TCR beta chain described here comes from a study of graft-versus-host responses after intestinal transplantation. As for this clone: Its antigen is not known.

Produced via immunoSEQ multiplex PCR; TCRdb's table is partial and in-frame only. The table has roughly 120,000 clones, roughly 91% seen once. Findings and caveats of the study: Peak circulating GvH clone levels were associated with early post-transplant HvG declines.

This TCR was sampled from a human donor who received an intestinal transplant. Sequenced material: unstimulated CD4+ T cells sorted from spleen or lymph node cells, taken before intestinal transplant.

CDR3 nucleotides: TGTGCCAGCAGCTTAGTTGGGGGCTCGAATGAAAAACTGTTTTTT. Its translation: CASSLVGGSNEKLFF. The chain has TRBV7-6 and TRBJ1-4; perhaps TRBD1 as D (6 bases). The CDR3 consists of 15 residues. Germline loops: CDR1 SGHVS, CDR2 FNYEAQ. V was shortened by 1 base and J by 5 bases, with 11 bases between the two germline ends.